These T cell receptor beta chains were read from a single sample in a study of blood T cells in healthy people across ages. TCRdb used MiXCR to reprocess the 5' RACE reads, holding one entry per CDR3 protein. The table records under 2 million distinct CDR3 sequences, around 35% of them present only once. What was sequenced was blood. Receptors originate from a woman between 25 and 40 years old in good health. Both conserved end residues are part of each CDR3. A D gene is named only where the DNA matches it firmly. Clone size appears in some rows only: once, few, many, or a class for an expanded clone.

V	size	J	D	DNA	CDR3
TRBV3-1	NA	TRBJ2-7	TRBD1	TGTGCCAGCAGCCGGTTAGGGACAGGCAACTATCAGTACTTC	CASSRLGTGNYQYF
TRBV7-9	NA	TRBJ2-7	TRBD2	TGTGCCAGCAGCATCACGGGACTAGCGGGAGTTAACGAGCAGTACTTC	CASSITGLAGVNEQYF
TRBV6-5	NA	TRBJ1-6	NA	TGTGCCAGCAGCCAAGAAGGGGGTTTCGGGTCACCCCTCCACTTT	CASSQEGGFGSPLHF
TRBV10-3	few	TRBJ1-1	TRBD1	TGTGCCATCAGCCCAGGGGGCCTGAGGACTGAAGCTTTCTTT	CAISPGGLRTEAFF
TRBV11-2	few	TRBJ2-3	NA	TGTGCCAGCAGCTTCCGGGGGCGAGAGTCAGATACGCAGTATTTT	CASSFRGRESDTQYF
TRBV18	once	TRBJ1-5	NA	TGTGCCAGCTCACCACCGGAAGGGGTGCGCAATCAGCCCCAGCATTTT	CASSPPEGVRNQPQHF
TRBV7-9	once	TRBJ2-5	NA	TGTGCCACCTTGGCCCTGGGGGGGCTCTGCAGTACCCAGTACTTC	CATLALGGLCSTQYF
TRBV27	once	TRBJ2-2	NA	TGTGCCAGCAGTTTATATCTCGACAGGAACACCGGGGAGCTGTTTTTT	CASSLYLDRNTGELFF
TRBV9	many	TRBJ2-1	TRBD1	TGTGCCAGCAGCCCCAGAGGTGGGACAGGGGCCAATGAGCAGTTCTTC	CASSPRGGTGANEQFF
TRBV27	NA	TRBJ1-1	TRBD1	TGTGCCAGCAGTTTTTTGGGTTCAGGGGGAGGAACTGAAGCTTTCTTT	CASSFLGSGGGTEAFF
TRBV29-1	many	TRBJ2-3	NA	TGCAGCGTTGAGAAGTACACAGATACGCAGTATTTT	CSVEKYTDTQYF
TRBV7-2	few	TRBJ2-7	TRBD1	TGTGCCAGCAGCTTATGGAAACAGGGGCCGTTTTACGAGCAGTACTTC	CASSLWKQGPFYEQYF
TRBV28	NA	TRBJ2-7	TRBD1	TGTGCCAGCACCCCCTCAGGGGGACGTTACGAGCAGTACTTC	CASTPSGGRYEQYF
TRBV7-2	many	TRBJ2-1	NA	TGTGCCAGCAGCTTAGTAGGGGTTACCTACAATGAGCAGTTCTTC	CASSLVGVTYNEQFF
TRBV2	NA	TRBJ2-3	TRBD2	TGTGCCAGCAGTGCGGTCGGAGCGGGGGGGCGACGAGATACGCAGTATTTT	CASSAVGAGGRRDTQYF
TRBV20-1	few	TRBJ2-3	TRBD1	TGCAGTGCTCCGGGACAGGGGCCCCCAGATACGCAGTATTTT	CSAPGQGPPDTQYF
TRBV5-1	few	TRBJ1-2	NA	TGCGCCAGCAGCTCGTCGGAGGGGGGCGGCTACACCTTC	CASSSSEGGGYTF
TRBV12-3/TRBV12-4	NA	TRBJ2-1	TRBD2	TGTGCCAACAGAGGGACTAGCGGATGGAATGAGCAGTTCTTC	CANRGTSGWNEQFF
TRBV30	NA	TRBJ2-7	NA	TGTGCCTGGAGTGCCGACAGCTACGAGCAGTACTTC	CAWSADSYEQYF
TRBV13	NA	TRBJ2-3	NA	TGTGCCAGCAGCTTTCGTAGGAACGTCAGAGATACGCAGTATTTT	CASSFRRNVRDTQYF
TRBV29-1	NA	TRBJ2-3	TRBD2	TGCAGCGTGGGACTAGCGGAGGGACCAGATACGCAGTATTTT	CSVGLAEGPDTQYF
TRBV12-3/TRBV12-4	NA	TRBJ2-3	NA	TGTGCCAGCAGACAGACATCCCCCGCAGATACGCAGTATTTT	CASRQTSPADTQYF
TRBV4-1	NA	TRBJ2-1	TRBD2	TGCGCCAGCAGCCAAGTGGGACTAGTTAGCGGTGAGCAGTTCTTC	CASSQVGLVSGEQFF